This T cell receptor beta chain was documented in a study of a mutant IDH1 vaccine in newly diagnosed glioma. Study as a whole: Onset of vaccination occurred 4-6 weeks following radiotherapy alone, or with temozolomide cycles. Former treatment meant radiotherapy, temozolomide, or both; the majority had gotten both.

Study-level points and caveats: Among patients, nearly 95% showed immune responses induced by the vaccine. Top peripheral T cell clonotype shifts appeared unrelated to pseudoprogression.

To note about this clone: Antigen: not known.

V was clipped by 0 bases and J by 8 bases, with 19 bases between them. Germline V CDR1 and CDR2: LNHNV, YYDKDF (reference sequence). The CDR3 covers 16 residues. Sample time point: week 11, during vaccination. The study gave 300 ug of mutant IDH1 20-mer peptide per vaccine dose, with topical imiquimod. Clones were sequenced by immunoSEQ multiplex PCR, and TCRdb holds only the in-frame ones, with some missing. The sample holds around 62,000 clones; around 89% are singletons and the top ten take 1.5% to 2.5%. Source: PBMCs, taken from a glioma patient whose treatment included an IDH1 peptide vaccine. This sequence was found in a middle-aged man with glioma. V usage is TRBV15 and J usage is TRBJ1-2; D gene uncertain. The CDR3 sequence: CATSRDTAGIVGGYTF. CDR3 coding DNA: TGTGCCACCAGCAGAGATACGGCAGGCATAGTCGGAGGCTACACCTTC. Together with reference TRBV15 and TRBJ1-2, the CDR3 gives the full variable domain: DAMVIQNPRYQVTQFGKPVTLSCSQTLNHNVMYWYQQKSSQAPKLLFHYYDKDFNNEADTPDNFQSRRPNTSFCFLDIRSPGLGDTAMYLCATSRDTAGIVGGYTFGSGTRLTVV.